These 31 T cell receptor beta chains came from one sample sequenced in a study of OX40 agonist ivuxolimab in advanced cancers. TCRdb's copy holds only in-frame clones and misses some; the assay was immunoSEQ multiplex PCR. The sample consists of tens of thousands of clones, about 87% of them appearing once. The source material was CD4+ or CD8+ T cells sorted from blood, sampled in a trial of the OX40 agonist ivuxolimab. The receptors derive from an adult with an advanced solid tumor such as melanoma, head and neck, liver or kidney cancer.

This chain uses TRBV6-5 with TRBJ1-5; 7 bases align to TRBD1. V lost 6 bases to trimming and J lost 7 bases; unmatched junction nucleotides: 12. This CDR3 has 15 amino acids. Germline V gene data show CDR1 as MNHEY and CDR2 as SVGAGI. For the CDR3, the DNA is TGTGCCAGCAGGCCACACAGGGGTTTAGGGCAGCCCCAGCATTTT. Translation: CASRPHRGLGQPQHF.

This chain links TRBV7-3 with TRBJ2-3; the match to TRBD1 covers 9 bases. V lost 5 bases to trimming and J lost 3 bases; unmatched junction nucleotides: 9. The CDR3 spans 16 residues. The germline V gene has CDR1 SGHTA and CDR2 FQGTGA. CDR3 in amino acids: CASSLNTGTGTDTQYF. In DNA form, the CDR3 reads TGTGCCAGCAGCCTCAATACCGGGACAGGGACAGATACGCAGTATTTT.

In this sample, this clone turned up once. The chain recombines TRBV5-5 with TRBJ1-5, with 9 bases aligning to TRBD1. The J segment lost 3 bases and the V segment lost 4 bases, leaving 8 bases of the junction unmatched. Germline values: CDR1 SGHKS, CDR2 YYEKEE (reference sequence). This CDR3 region has 16 residues. The CDR3 is CASSPMDRGFNQPQHF. In nucleotides, the CDR3 is TGTGCCAGCAGCCCAATGGACAGGGGATTCAATCAGCCCCAGCATTTT.

V and J are TRBV7-9 and TRBJ2-5; 8 nucleotides match TRBD2. The CDR3 consists of 14 residues. J gave up 4 bases and V 6 bases, and 7 bases lay outside the gene matches. The germline CDR1 and CDR2 sequences are SEHNR and FQNEAQ (reference sequence). This CDR3 reads CASSRGSGVETQYF. In DNA form, the CDR3 reads TGTGCCAGCAGTCGCGGTAGCGGGGTAGAGACCCAGTACTTC.

CDR3 region: CAISAKGAAGYTF. The CDR3, as DNA: TGTGCCATCAGTGCGAAGGGGGCGGCTGGCTACACCTTC. The chain combines TRBV10-3 with TRBJ1-2; 7 nucleotides align to TRBD1. Trimming cost V 4 bases and J 7 bases; bases outside gene matches: 6. This CDR3 contains 13 residues. Germline CDR1 ENHRY, CDR2 SYGVKD.

This chain uses TRBV28 with TRBJ1-1; D not resolved. CDR3 length: 13 residues. The germline gives CDR1 MDHEN, CDR2 SYDVKM. The V gene lost 3 bases and the J gene lost 0 bases, with 5 bases spanning the gap. CDR3 bases: TGTGCCAGCAGTTTTCGCCTGAACACTGAAGCTTTCTTT. Residues: CASSFRLNTEAFF.

The chain joins TRBV11-2 to TRBJ2-3; D is undetermined. CDR3 length: 12 amino acids. The germline V gene encodes CDR1 SGHAT and CDR2 FQNNGV. V was cut by 2 bases and J by 9 bases, with 9 bases left in between. The CDR3 nucleotides read TGTGCCAGCAGCTTAAGATCAAGGACGCAGTATTTT. Protein sequence: CASSLRSRTQYF.

With regard to this clone: One end of the junction varies from germline; a read error may be responsible. In the same sample, other DNA sequences code for this CDR3. The V call is TRBV18, the J call TRBJ2-7, with 10 bases matching TRBD1. Germline lookup yields CDR1 KGHSH and CDR2 LQKENI. CDR3 size: 14 residues. CDR3 bases: TGTGCCAGCTCACCGGGGACAGGGGAATACGAACAGTACTTC. This translates into CASSPGTGEYEQYF.

The gene calls are TRBV6-5 and TRBJ1-3; D gene ambiguous. The CDR3 covers 15 residues. CDR1 and CDR2 from the germline V gene are MNHEY and SVGAGI. V was clipped by 6 bases and J by 2 bases, with 14 bases between them. The DNA of the CDR3 is TGTGCCAGCAGCCCCATCTCCGGTCCTGGAAACACCATATATTTT. Encoded protein: CASSPISGPGNTIYF.

The V and J genes are TRBV5-1 and TRBJ2-5, with a weak D call TRBD2 (6 bases). CDR3 length equals 13 residues. V shed 2 bases and J shed 5 bases, with 10 bases lying between them. Germline assignment: CDR1 SGHRS and CDR2 YFSETQ. Here the CDR3 reads CASSFYREETQYF. The CDR3 region has the DNA TGCGCCAGCAGCTTTTACCGGGAGGAGACCCAGTACTTC.

This chain links TRBV30 with TRBJ1-2; D is ambiguous. V dropped 4 bases and J dropped 1 base, with 4 bases sitting between them. The CDR3 is 11 residues long. CDR1 GTSNPN and CDR2 SVGIG come from the germline V gene (reference sequence). CDR3 sequence (DNA): TGTGCCTGGACAGATAACTATGGCTACACCTTC. Its translation is CAWTDNYGYTF.

The chain is built from TRBV5-5 and TRBJ2-7; D is perhaps TRBD1 (5 bases). This CDR3 has 15 residues. In germline, CDR1 is SGHKS, CDR2 YYEKEE (reference sequence). V lost 1 base and J lost 0, with 11 bases in between. In DNA form, the CDR3 reads TGTGCCAGCAGCTTGACAGGTACCACCTCCTACGAGCAGTACTTC. Its protein is CASSLTGTTSYEQYF.

The genes are TRBV9 and TRBJ2-7; 8 bases are a match to TRBD2. Germline V gene lookup returns CDR1 SGDLS and CDR2 YYNGEE. The CDR3 loop spans 16 amino acids. The junction had 12 bases not matched to a gene; V was cut back by 3 bases and J by 4 bases. This CDR3 is CASSEGEAGVVYEQYF. DNA for the CDR3: TGTGCCAGCAGCGAGGGGGAAGCGGGAGTCGTTTACGAGCAGTACTTC. Drawing the rest from reference TRBV9 and TRBJ2-7, the complete variable domain is DSGVTQTPKHLITATGQRVTLRCSPRSGDLSVYWYQQSLDQGLQFLIQYYNGEERAKGNILERFSAQQFPDLHSELNLSSLELGDSALYFCASSEGEAGVVYEQYFGPGTRLTVT.

The rearrangement links TRBV11-3 to TRBJ2-7, with 13 nucleotides matching TRBD2. The V gene's germline CDR1 is SGHNT and CDR2 YENEEA. V lost 2 bases, J lost 5 bases, and 3 bases stayed unmatched. CDR3 length: 15 amino acids. The CDR3 reads CASSLWTSGSDEQYF. The CDR3 DNA sequence: TGTGCCAGCAGCTTATGGACTAGCGGGAGCGACGAGCAGTACTTC.

V usage is TRBV6-5 and J usage is TRBJ2-3; D call uncertain. This CDR3 region has 14 residues. V lost 5 bases to trimming and J lost 6 bases, with 15 bases between them. CDR1 and CDR2 (germline): MNHEY, SVGAGI. The CDR3 loop reads CASSQSDVTDTQYF. As DNA, the CDR3 is TGTGCCAGCAGTCAATCGGACGTGACGGATACGCAGTATTTT.

This clone appeared a few times. The chain links TRBV10-3 to TRBJ2-1; 7 bases agree with TRBD1. Germline V lookup: CDR1 ENHRY, CDR2 SYGVKD. V was pared by 6 bases and J by 10 bases, with 3 bases of the junction left unmatched. There are 11 residues in the CDR3. The CDR3 sequence is CAIREGGEQFF. In DNA form, the CDR3 reads TGTGCCATCAGGGAAGGGGGCGAGCAGTTCTTC.

The genes are TRBV11-3 and TRBJ2-3; TRBD1 agrees at 10 bases. The CDR3 has 16 amino acids. Germline V gene sequence: CDR1 SGHNT, CDR2 YENEEA. J lost 3 bases, V lost 5 bases, and 8 bases had no gene match. The CDR3 is CASSPRTGGLTDTQYF. The CDR3 DNA sequence: TGTGCCAGCAGCCCAAGGACAGGGGGTCTGACAGATACGCAGTATTTT.

The chain recombines TRBV27 with TRBJ2-1; D call uncertain. The germline CDR1 and CDR2 sequences are MNHEY and SMNVEV (reference sequence). CDR3 length equals 12 residues. Deletions cut 6 bases from V and 3 bases from J, with 6 bases between. The CDR3 DNA reads as TGTGCCAGCAGCGATGTCTACAATGAGCAGTTCTTC. Encoded protein: CASSDVYNEQFF.

The V and J genes are TRBV18 and TRBJ2-7; the D is unclear. The V end was cut by 4 bases, the J end by 5 bases, with 9 bases between. Germline V gene sequence: CDR1 KGHSH, CDR2 LQKENI. The CDR3 is 12 amino acids. CDR3 protein: CASSQATHEQYF. DNA for the CDR3: TGTGCCAGCTCACAGGCCACCCACGAGCAGTACTTC.

V usage is TRBV7-3 and J usage is TRBJ2-1; 13 nucleotides match TRBD2. Germline CDR1 reads SGHTA; CDR2 reads FQGTGA. J gave up 9 bases and V 6 bases, and 2 bases lay outside the gene matches. The CDR3 is 13 residues long. This chain's CDR3 is CASSRTSGSEQFF. In DNA form, the CDR3 reads TGTGCCAGCAGTCGGACTAGCGGGAGTGAGCAGTTCTTC.

Here the CDR3 DNA reads TGTGCCAGCAACCCTCACGGCCGGATCGCTAACTATGGCTACACCTTC. Translating it yields CASNPHGRIANYGYTF. The V gene is TRBV27, the J gene TRBJ1-2, with unresolved D. Between the trimmed V and J ends, which lost 7 bases and 0 bases, there was a span of 18 bases. The CDR3 has 16 amino acids. From germline, CDR1 is MNHEY and CDR2 SMNVEV (reference sequence).

V gene TRBV5-1 combines with J gene TRBJ1-4; TRBD1 matches at 10 bases. Trimming at V came to 4 bases and at J to 6 bases, leaving 9 bases not matched to a gene. This CDR3 is 16 amino acids long. Per the germline V gene, CDR1 is SGHRS and CDR2 is YFSETQ. CDR3 in DNA: TGCGCCAGCAGCAGAGGCTTCGGGACAGGGGATGAAAAACTGTTTTTT. Its protein is CASSRGFGTGDEKLFF.

Written as DNA, the CDR3 is TGTGCCAGCAGCCGGTTAGGGGGAAGCACAGATACGCAGTATTTT. Translation: CASSRLGGSTDTQYF. The gene calls are TRBV14 and TRBJ2-3; possible D gene TRBD1, 6 bases. Trimming removed 4 bases from V and 0 bases from J, with 11 bases in between. The CDR3 sequence is 15 residues long. Germline CDR1 and CDR2: SGHDN and FVKESK.

V usage is TRBV5-1 and J usage is TRBJ2-7; D might be TRBD1 (5 bases). The CDR3 loop spans 15 amino acids. Trimming removed 0 bases at V and 0 bases at J, with 10 bases between. The V gene's germline CDR1 is SGHRS and CDR2 YFSETQ. For the CDR3, the DNA is TGCGCCAGCAGCTTGGAAACAGGTCGCTCCTACGAGCAGTACTTC. It yields the protein CASSLETGRSYEQYF.

Comment on this clone: Other DNA sequences from this sample encode an identical CDR3 as well. The chain couples TRBV10-1 to TRBJ2-3; D not certain. The germline V gene encodes CDR1 WNHNN and CDR2 SYGVQD (reference sequence). The germline V and J ends were trimmed by 0 bases and 0 bases, with 7 bases remaining between them. The CDR3 is 15 amino acids. CDR3 in amino acids: CASSESPGSTDTQYF. The DNA for the CDR3 is TGCGCCAGCAGTGAGTCGCCTGGGAGCACAGATACGCAGTATTTT.

The V and J genes are TRBV28 and TRBJ1-2; D may be TRBD1 (5 bases). CDR3 length: 15 amino acids. Germline assignment: CDR1 MDHEN and CDR2 SYDVKM. Trimming took off 7 bases at V and 0 bases at J, with 15 bases between the two ends. The CDR3 is CASKRRQRSNYGYTF. The DNA of the CDR3 is TGTGCCAGCAAACGAAGACAGCGATCTAACTATGGCTACACCTTC.

This clone occurred once. The chain carries TRBV11-3 and TRBJ2-4, with D hard to call. Germline V gene sequence: CDR1 SGHNT, CDR2 YENEEA. With 2 bases removed from V and 2 bases from J, the gap between germline ends came to 7 bases. This CDR3 comprises 14 residues. The CDR3 loop reads CASSLMGTKNIQYF. CDR3 coding DNA: TGTGCCAGCAGCTTAATGGGAACCAAAAACATTCAGTACTTC.

The DNA for the CDR3 is TGTGCCAGCAGCTTGGACAGTCAAGAGACCCAGTACTTC. As protein: CASSLDSQETQYF. The chain joins TRBV5-4 to TRBJ2-5; D gene ambiguous. CDR1 is SGHNT and CDR2 is YYREEE in the germline V gene (reference sequence). The CDR3 sequence is 13 residues long. Trimming shortened V by 0 bases and J by 2 bases, and 5 bases separated the two germline ends.

This clone is a singleton in its sample. The chain combines TRBV28 with TRBJ2-1; 15 nucleotides align to TRBD2. Germline-derived CDR1 and CDR2 are MDHEN and SYDVKM. The CDR3 consists of 19 residues. Germline trimming cut 4 bases from V and 0 bases from J; bases unmatched to any gene: 7. The CDR3, as DNA: TGTGCCAGCAGTTCCTACGGACTAGCGGGAGGGACCTCCTACAATGAGCAGTTCTTC. Its translation: CASSSYGLAGGTSYNEQFF.

The chain uses TRBV2 and TRBJ2-7, with TRBD2 matching over 14 bases. Germline loops: CDR1 SNHLY, CDR2 FYNNEI. The J segment lost 3 bases and the V segment lost 3 bases, leaving 4 bases of the junction unmatched. CDR3 length equals 16 residues. In nucleotides, the CDR3 is TGTGCCAGCAGTGATTTTGGGACTAGCGGGGGCTACGAGCAGTACTTC. Translating it yields CASSDFGTSGGYEQYF.

This clone showed up just once. The chain employs TRBV5-6 and TRBJ1-3; the match to TRBD1 covers 9 bases. CDR1 SGHDT and CDR2 YYEEEE come from the germline V gene. CDR3 length equals 14 residues. V gave up 1 base and J gave up 8 bases; unmatched junction bases: 4. The CDR3 protein is CASSLTGGRDTIYF. The CDR3 DNA sequence: TGTGCCAGCAGCTTGACAGGGGGCCGGGACACCATATATTTT.